This passage covers 22 T cell receptor beta chains from one sample sequenced in a study of blood T cell repertoires in COVID-19. Clones were read by immunoSEQ multiplex PCR, and TCRdb kept only the in-frame ones, dropping some. The sample includes under 200,000 clones, more than 70% of them seen just once. Source material: PBMCs or T cells enriched from blood (not recorded which). Source of these receptors: a man between 40 and 49 years old with acute COVID-19.

The gene calls are TRBV18 and TRBJ2-1; D gene uncertain. Per the germline V gene, CDR1 is KGHSH and CDR2 is LQKENI. This CDR3 contains 14 residues. The V gene lost 6 bases and the J gene lost 5 bases, with 14 bases spanning the gap. CDR3 in DNA: TGTGCCAGCTCTCCCTCCCACAACGACAATGAGCAGTTCTTC. The encoded protein is CASSPSHNDNEQFF.

Concerning this clone itself: The identical CDR3 is also encoded by other nucleotide sequences in the sample. CDR3 sequence: CASSLRGGDEQYF. Here the CDR3 DNA reads TGTGCCAGCAGTTTAAGGGGGGGGGACGAGCAGTACTTC. The V call is TRBV27, the J call TRBJ2-7; tentatively, D is TRBD2 (7 bases). The V end lost 2 bases, the J end lost 5 bases, and 10 bases lay between the germline ends. CDR3 size: 13 residues. The germline CDR1 and CDR2 sequences are MNHEY and SMNVEV (reference sequence).

This clone was observed a single time. The genes are TRBV6-5 and TRBJ2-5; 9 bases fit TRBD1. V lost 5 bases to trimming and J lost 2 bases; unmatched junction nucleotides: 6. The V gene's germline CDR1 is MNHEY and CDR2 SVGAGI. The CDR3 is 15 amino acids. CDR3 bases: TGTGCCAGCAGTCGACCGGGACAGGGACAAGAGACCCAGTACTTC. Encoded protein: CASSRPGQGQETQYF.

This sequence joins TRBV6-5 and TRBJ2-7, with D perhaps matching TRBD1 (6 bases). This CDR3 comprises 15 residues. The V and J ends lost 6 bases and 0 bases respectively, with 15 bases between them. Germline lookup yields CDR1 MNHEY and CDR2 SVGAGI. CDR3: CASSRAGGGSYEQYF. In DNA form, the CDR3 reads TGTGCCAGCAGCCGGGCTGGGGGCGGCTCCTACGAGCAGTACTTC.

This chain links TRBV18 with TRBJ2-1; TRBD1 is a possible D gene (5 bases). Deletions cut 3 bases from V and 8 bases from J, with 20 bases between. From germline, CDR1 is KGHSH and CDR2 LQKENI. This CDR3 is 16 amino acids long. The CDR3 loop is CASSPPRQGGMDEQFF. CDR3 DNA: TGTGCCAGCTCACCGCCCCGGCAGGGTGGTATGGATGAGCAGTTCTTC.

The chain combines TRBV7-2 with TRBJ2-7, with D possibly matching TRBD1 (6 bases). This CDR3 comprises 16 residues. V dropped 2 bases and J dropped 4 bases, with 18 bases sitting between them. The germline CDR1 and CDR2 sequences are SGHTA and FQGNSA. CDR3: CASSLNRGTRHYEQYF. The CDR3 DNA reads TGTGCCAGCAGCTTAAATAGGGGGACCCGGCATTACGAGCAGTACTTC.

The CDR3 DNA reads as TGTGCCATCAGTGAGGGCAGGATAAGCTCCTACGAGCAGTACTTC. Amino acid sequence: CAISEGRISSYEQYF. The genes are TRBV10-3 and TRBJ2-7; D is unresolved. The CDR3 consists of 15 residues. The V gene lost 2 bases and the J gene lost 0 bases, with 11 bases spanning the gap. The germline CDR1 and CDR2 sequences are ENHRY and SYGVKD.

Details on this clone: The sample contains more than one DNA sequence encoding this CDR3. The CDR3 sequence: CASSKDKNTEAFF. The CDR3 bases are TGTGCCAGCAGCAAGGACAAGAACACTGAAGCTTTCTTT. The J gene is TRBJ1-1, the V gene TRBV7-9; maybe TRBD1 (5 bases). CDR1 SEHNR and CDR2 FQNEAQ come from the germline V gene (reference sequence). The CDR3 totals 13 residues. V was pared by 5 bases and J by 1 base, with 8 bases between.

J is TRBJ2-3 and V is TRBV28; TRBD1 aligns across 9 bases. CDR1 and CDR2 from the germline V gene are MDHEN and SYDVKM. V dropped 10 bases and J dropped 0; count of bases not matched to a gene: 8. The CDR3 is made up of 15 amino acids. CDR3 nucleotide sequence: TGTGCCACCCGCCCCGGGACAGGGAGCACAGATACGCAGTATTTT. Translated: CATRPGTGSTDTQYF. The full variable domain, rest sourced from reference TRBV28 and TRBJ2-3, is DVKVTQSSRYLVKRTGEKVFLECVQDMDHENMFWYRQDPGLGLRLIYFSYDVKMKEKGDIPEGYSVSREKKERFSLILESASTNQTSMYLCATRPGTGSTDTQYFGPGTRLTVL.

The chain uses TRBV4-1 and TRBJ1-2, with D maybe TRBD1 (6 bases). The CDR3 extends over 19 amino acids. CDR1 and CDR2 from the germline V gene are MGHRA and YSYEKL. Trimming stripped 1 base from V and 2 bases from J, with 23 bases between. The CDR3: CASSQVGSLVGTSNYGYTF. In DNA form, the CDR3 reads TGCGCCAGCAGCCAAGTTGGGTCCTTGGTAGGGACATCGAACTATGGCTACACCTTC.

The chain combines TRBV18 with TRBJ2-5; D unclear. CDR1 is KGHSH and CDR2 is LQKENI in the germline V gene. V was shortened by 3 bases and J by 4 bases, with 9 bases between the two germline ends. CDR3 length: 13 amino acids. This CDR3 reads CASSPPTLETQYF. In nucleotides, the CDR3 is TGTGCCAGCTCACCCCCGACTCTAGAGACCCAGTACTTC.

The chain is built from TRBV28 and TRBJ2-1, with a possible D match to TRBD2 (6 bases). Trimming cost V 7 bases and J 2 bases, with 15 bases left between them. The CDR3 has 15 amino acids. Germline-derived CDR1 and CDR2 are MDHEN and SYDVKM. The CDR3 here is CASILGGAAYNEQFF. Here the CDR3 DNA reads TGTGCCAGCATCTTAGGAGGGGCCGCCTACAATGAGCAGTTCTTC.

This clone was recorded once. CDR3 in DNA: TGTGCCAGCACCCCTAAGACTAGCGGGAAAGTGAGGACCCAGTACTTC. The encoded protein is CASTPKTSGKVRTQYF. The rearrangement links TRBV25-1 to TRBJ2-5; 11 bases map to TRBD2. Germline V gene lookup returns CDR1 MGHDK and CDR2 SYGVNS. The junction had 14 bases not matched to a gene; V was cut back by 7 bases and J by 7 bases. There are 16 residues in the CDR3.

The chain uses TRBV12-3 or TRBV12-4 and TRBJ1-2, with TRBD1 as a possible D gene (5 bases). V gave up 2 bases and J gave up 4 bases, with 8 bases separating them. The CDR3 is made up of 13 amino acids. CDR3 nucleotide sequence: TGTGCCAGCAGTTTATTGGGGGGCTATGGCTACACCTTC. Translation gives CASSLLGGYGYTF.

This chain's CDR3 is CASSLGSNTEAFF. The CDR3 DNA is TGTGCCAGTAGTCTCGGTTCAAACACTGAAGCTTTCTTT. This chain joins TRBV19 and TRBJ1-1; D is unresolved. The CDR3 extends over 13 amino acids. V was trimmed by 5 bases and J by 2 bases, leaving 9 bases between them. Germline CDR1 is LNHDA and CDR2 is SQIVND (reference sequence).

The chain combines TRBV10-2 with TRBJ2-7; 7 bases align to TRBD2. CDR3 size: 13 residues. In germline, CDR1 is WSHSY, CDR2 SAAADI. V gave up 4 bases and J gave up 4 bases; unmatched junction bases: 4. The CDR3 nucleotides are TGCGCCAGCAGTGGGCAGGGAGGGTACGAGCAGTACTTC. Translated, it gives CASSGQGGYEQYF.

V gene TRBV6-5 combines with J gene TRBJ1-1; 8 bases are shared with TRBD1. Unmatched junction bases numbered 4, after V lost 6 bases and J lost 7 bases. Germline loops: CDR1 MNHEY, CDR2 SVGAGI. The CDR3 totals 12 residues. The CDR3 spells CASRNGQGEAFF. DNA for the CDR3: TGTGCCAGCAGAAATGGACAGGGTGAAGCTTTCTTT.

The gene calls are TRBV10-3 and TRBJ1-5; D is ambiguous. V shed 2 bases and J shed 3 bases, with 11 bases lying between them. The V gene's germline CDR1 is ENHRY and CDR2 SYGVKD. This CDR3 is built from 15 residues. The CDR3 here is CAISEEAGNNQPQHF. CDR3 coding DNA: TGTGCCATCAGTGAGGAGGCGGGGAACAATCAGCCCCAGCATTTT.

The CDR3 spells CASSSTGGSQPQHF. For the CDR3, the DNA is TGTGCCAGCAGCTCCACAGGGGGCAGTCAGCCCCAGCATTTT. The rearrangement links TRBV7-9 to TRBJ1-5; 9 bases agree with TRBD1. J gave up 6 bases and V 4 bases, and 4 bases lay outside the gene matches. This CDR3 has 14 residues. Germline CDR1 reads SEHNR; CDR2 reads FQNEAQ (reference sequence).

The V call is TRBV19, the J call TRBJ1-5; weak D call: TRBD1 (5 bases). V shed 9 bases and J shed 3 bases, with 12 bases lying between them. Per germline, CDR1 LNHDA and CDR2 SQIVND (reference sequence). This CDR3 is 13 amino acids long. CDR3 in amino acids: CASSGQHNQPQHF. Written as DNA, the CDR3 is TGTGCCAGCTCTGGACAACACAATCAGCCCCAGCATTTT.

Comment on this clone: Other DNA sequences in this sample translate to the same CDR3. The chain uses TRBV7-2 and TRBJ1-1, with TRBD1 identical over 8 bases. CDR3 length: 13 amino acids. Germline CDR1 reads SGHTA; CDR2 reads FQGNSA. V shed 2 bases, J shed 6 bases, and the junction held 2 bases outside the gene matches. CDR3 in amino acids: CASSLQGAAEAFF. The CDR3, as DNA: TGTGCCAGCAGCTTACAGGGGGCCGCTGAAGCTTTCTTT.

The chain recombines TRBV10-3 with TRBJ2-3; tentative D call: TRBD1 (5 bases). The germline V and J ends were trimmed by 2 bases and 2 bases, with 14 bases remaining between them. Germline-derived CDR1 and CDR2 are ENHRY and SYGVKD. This CDR3 comprises 16 residues. CDR3 in amino acids: CAISEIDRYLTDTQYF. CDR3 DNA: TGTGCCATCAGTGAGATAGACAGATACCTCACAGATACGCAGTATTTT.